Listed below are T cell receptor beta chains from one sample, sequenced in a study of control samples from healthy donors and cancer patients. Assay: immunoSEQ multiplex PCR; the TCRdb copy retains only in-frame clones and omits some. The repertoire holds approximately 170,000 clones, 90% to 95% seen once, with 1.5% in the top ten. The source material was blood. Receptor source: a woman aged 25 to 39 in good health. CDR3s include the opening cysteine and the closing phenylalanine or tryptophan. A D gene is named only where the DNA matches it firmly. Only some rows state a clone size, as once, few, many or a class for expanded clones.

d_call: -; j_call: TRBJ1-5; v_call: TRBV7-9; clone_size: few; cdr3_aa: CASSSAGSNQPQHF; cdr3_nt: TGTGCCAGCAGCTCCGCAGGTAGCAATCAGCCCCAGCATTTT
d_call: TRBD2; j_call: TRBJ2-1; v_call: TRBV7-9; clone_size: -; cdr3_aa: CASSSGLAGAYNEQFF; cdr3_nt: TGTGCCAGCAGCTCGGGACTAGCGGGAGCCTACAATGAGCAGTTCTTC
d_call: TRBD1; j_call: TRBJ1-2; v_call: TRBV18; clone_size: -; cdr3_aa: CASSLTGGAANYGYTF; cdr3_nt: TGTGCCAGCTCATTGACAGGGGGCGCGGCTAACTATGGCTACACCTTC
d_call: -; j_call: TRBJ1-3; v_call: TRBV19; clone_size: -; cdr3_aa: CASSTKKQGETGNTIYF; cdr3_nt: TGTGCCAGTAGTACGAAAAAACAGGGCGAGACTGGAAACACCATATATTTT
d_call: -; j_call: TRBJ1-3; v_call: TRBV21-1; clone_size: -; cdr3_aa: CASSDRSSGNTIYF; cdr3_nt: TGTGCCAGCAGCGACCGGAGCTCTGGAAACACCATATATTTT
d_call: -; j_call: TRBJ2-5; v_call: TRBV5-6; clone_size: -; cdr3_aa: CASSFQGETQYF; cdr3_nt: TGTGCCAGCAGCTTCCAGGGAGAGACCCAGTACTTC
d_call: -; j_call: TRBJ2-3; v_call: TRBV5-5; clone_size: -; cdr3_aa: CASSLAAVRTDTQYF; cdr3_nt: TGTGCCAGCAGCTTGGCCGCAGTCCGCACAGATACGCAGTATTTT
d_call: -; j_call: TRBJ2-7; v_call: TRBV6-1; clone_size: -; cdr3_aa: CASSERGTAHEQYF; cdr3_nt: TGTGCCAGCAGTGAACGCGGGACAGCCCACGAGCAGTACTTC
d_call: -; j_call: TRBJ1-1; v_call: TRBV6-4; clone_size: -; cdr3_aa: CASSEGAEAFF; cdr3_nt: TGTGCCAGCAGTGAGGGGGCTGAAGCTTTCTTT
d_call: -; j_call: TRBJ2-3; v_call: TRBV7-2; clone_size: -; cdr3_aa: CASSFGISTDTQYF; cdr3_nt: TGTGCCAGCAGCTTCGGAATTAGCACAGATACGCAGTATTTT
d_call: -; j_call: TRBJ1-4; v_call: TRBV18; clone_size: -; cdr3_aa: CASSPFGAEKLFF; cdr3_nt: TGTGCCAGCTCACCCTTCGGGGCTGAAAAACTGTTTTTT
d_call: -; j_call: TRBJ2-2; v_call: TRBV6-2/TRBV6-3; clone_size: once; cdr3_aa: CASSSRVPGELFF; cdr3_nt: TGTGCCAGCAGTTCCAGGGTCCCCGGGGAGCTGTTTTTT
d_call: TRBD2; j_call: TRBJ2-3; v_call: TRBV3-1/TRBV3-2; clone_size: few; cdr3_aa: CASSQARTSGGDTQYF; cdr3_nt: TGTGCCAGCAGCCAAGCACGGACTAGCGGGGGGGATACGCAGTATTTT
d_call: -; j_call: TRBJ1-2; v_call: TRBV7-7; clone_size: -; cdr3_aa: CASSLEGRYGYTF; cdr3_nt: TGTGCTAGCAGCTTAGAAGGGAGGTATGGCTACACCTTC
d_call: -; j_call: TRBJ1-2; v_call: TRBV6-2/TRBV6-3; clone_size: -; cdr3_aa: CASSYAGSYGYTF; cdr3_nt: TGTGCCAGCAGTTACGCCGGTAGCTATGGCTACACCTTC
d_call: TRBD1; j_call: TRBJ1-5; v_call: TRBV12-5; clone_size: -; cdr3_aa: CASGLIDRGNQPQHF; cdr3_nt: TGTGCTAGTGGTTTGATCGACAGGGGAAATCAGCCCCAGCATTTT
d_call: -; j_call: TRBJ2-1; v_call: TRBV9; clone_size: -; cdr3_aa: CASSKYNEQFF; cdr3_nt: TGTGCCAGCAGCAAATACAATGAGCAGTTCTTC
d_call: TRBD2; j_call: TRBJ2-1; v_call: TRBV5-1; clone_size: once; cdr3_aa: CASSSGRSVYNEQFF; cdr3_nt: TGCGCCAGCAGCAGCGGGAGGAGCGTTTACAATGAGCAGTTCTTC
d_call: -; j_call: TRBJ2-2; v_call: TRBV6-1; clone_size: -; cdr3_aa: CASSSGAHTGELFF; cdr3_nt: TGTGCCAGCAGTTCAGGGGCCCACACCGGGGAGCTGTTTTTT
d_call: TRBD2; j_call: TRBJ2-5; v_call: TRBV4-1; clone_size: -; cdr3_aa: CASSQDWASGRETQYF; cdr3_nt: TGCGCCAGCAGCCAAGATTGGGCTAGCGGGAGGGAGACCCAGTACTTC
d_call: TRBD2; j_call: TRBJ2-1; v_call: TRBV9; clone_size: -; cdr3_aa: CASSVGLAGGAFSYNEQFF; cdr3_nt: TGTGCCAGCAGCGTAGGTCTAGCGGGAGGAGCCTTCTCCTACAATGAGCAGTTCTTC
d_call: TRBD1; j_call: TRBJ1-2; v_call: TRBV29-1; clone_size: -; cdr3_aa: CSVEVRGRAGYTF; cdr3_nt: TGCAGCGTTGAAGTGAGGGGGCGCGCTGGCTACACCTTC
d_call: -; j_call: TRBJ1-2; v_call: TRBV2; clone_size: -; cdr3_aa: CATRQSYGYTF; cdr3_nt: TGTGCCACTCGACAGTCCTATGGCTACACCTTC
d_call: TRBD1; j_call: TRBJ1-2; v_call: TRBV20-1; clone_size: -; cdr3_aa: CSASLPGQGGIYGYTF; cdr3_nt: TGCAGTGCTAGTCTTCCGGGACAGGGGGGTATCTATGGCTACACCTTC
d_call: -; j_call: TRBJ1-1; v_call: TRBV7-9; clone_size: -; cdr3_aa: CASSFSQIGTEAFF; cdr3_nt: TGTGCCAGCAGCTTTTCCCAGATCGGCACTGAAGCTTTCTTT
d_call: -; j_call: TRBJ2-2; v_call: TRBV28; clone_size: -; cdr3_aa: CASSLHTANTGELFF; cdr3_nt: TGTGCCAGCAGCCTCCATACCGCGAACACCGGGGAGCTGTTTTTT
d_call: TRBD1; j_call: TRBJ2-7; v_call: TRBV7-2; clone_size: -; cdr3_aa: CASSLADRAVQYF; cdr3_nt: TGTGCCAGCAGCTTAGCGGACAGGGCTGTGCAGTACTTC
d_call: TRBD1; j_call: TRBJ1-5; v_call: TRBV7-2; clone_size: -; cdr3_aa: CASSLGGQAYSNQPQHF; cdr3_nt: TGTGCCAGCAGCTTAGGGGGACAGGCCTATAGCAATCAGCCCCAGCATTTT
d_call: TRBD1; j_call: TRBJ1-1; v_call: TRBV5-1; clone_size: -; cdr3_aa: CASSTGTGNTEAFF; cdr3_nt: TGCGCCAGCAGCACCGGGACAGGGAACACTGAAGCTTTCTTT
d_call: -; j_call: TRBJ1-1; v_call: TRBV5-1; clone_size: -; cdr3_aa: CASSIVTENTEAFF; cdr3_nt: TGCGCCAGCAGCATAGTGACAGAGAACACTGAAGCTTTCTTT
d_call: -; j_call: TRBJ2-7; v_call: TRBV4-3; clone_size: -; cdr3_aa: CASSQGYIRGYEQYF; cdr3_nt: TGCGCCAGCAGCCAAGGTTATATCCGGGGCTACGAGCAGTACTTC
d_call: -; j_call: TRBJ2-3; v_call: TRBV3-1/TRBV3-2; clone_size: once; cdr3_aa: CASSQDPGYTDTQYF; cdr3_nt: TGTGCCAGCAGCCAAGATCCGGGGTACACAGATACGCAGTATTTT
d_call: TRBD1; j_call: TRBJ1-5; v_call: TRBV12-3/TRBV12-4; clone_size: -; cdr3_aa: CASSGTGNQPQHF; cdr3_nt: TGTGCCAGCAGTGGGACAGGCAATCAGCCCCAGCATTTT
d_call: TRBD1; j_call: TRBJ1-5; v_call: TRBV6-2/TRBV6-3; clone_size: once; cdr3_aa: CASSYGTVSNQPQHF; cdr3_nt: TGTGCCAGCAGTTACGGGACAGTAAGCAATCAGCCCCAGCATTTT
d_call: TRBD2; j_call: TRBJ2-5; v_call: TRBV12-5; clone_size: -; cdr3_aa: CASGVLGTSGRETQYF; cdr3_nt: TGTGCTAGTGGGGTCTTAGGGACTAGCGGGAGAGAGACCCAGTACTTC
d_call: -; j_call: TRBJ1-1; v_call: TRBV15; clone_size: -; cdr3_aa: CATSRTLNTEAFF; cdr3_nt: TGTGCCACCAGCCGGACCTTGAACACTGAAGCTTTCTTT
d_call: -; j_call: TRBJ2-5; v_call: TRBV4-1; clone_size: -; cdr3_aa: CASSQAGFQETQYF; cdr3_nt: TGCGCCAGCAGCCAAGCGGGGTTCCAAGAGACCCAGTACTTC
d_call: TRBD2; j_call: TRBJ2-3; v_call: TRBV9; clone_size: once; cdr3_aa: CASSDLTSGAGADTQYF; cdr3_nt: TGTGCCAGCAGCGACTTAACTAGCGGGGCGGGGGCAGATACGCAGTATTTT
d_call: -; j_call: TRBJ2-1; v_call: TRBV2; clone_size: -; cdr3_aa: CASSENRLANEQFF; cdr3_nt: TGTGCCAGCAGTGAAAATCGCCTGGCCAATGAGCAGTTCTTC
d_call: -; j_call: TRBJ2-7; v_call: TRBV4-3; clone_size: -; cdr3_aa: CASSQDRGTPYEQYF; cdr3_nt: TGCGCCAGCAGCCAAGATAGAGGGACGCCCTACGAGCAGTACTTC
d_call: TRBD1; j_call: TRBJ2-1; v_call: TRBV4-1; clone_size: -; cdr3_aa: CASSHDRGNEQFF; cdr3_nt: TGCGCCAGCAGCCATGACAGGGGCAATGAGCAGTTCTTC
d_call: TRBD1; j_call: TRBJ2-7; v_call: TRBV6-2/TRBV6-3; clone_size: -; cdr3_aa: CASSYSRTGTYEQYF; cdr3_nt: TGTGCCAGCAGTTACTCCCGGACAGGGACCTACGAGCAGTACTTC
d_call: -; j_call: TRBJ1-1; v_call: TRBV3-1/TRBV3-2; clone_size: -; cdr3_aa: CASSQDGGQNTEAFF; cdr3_nt: TGTGCCAGCAGCCAAGATGGGGGACAGAACACTGAAGCTTTCTTT